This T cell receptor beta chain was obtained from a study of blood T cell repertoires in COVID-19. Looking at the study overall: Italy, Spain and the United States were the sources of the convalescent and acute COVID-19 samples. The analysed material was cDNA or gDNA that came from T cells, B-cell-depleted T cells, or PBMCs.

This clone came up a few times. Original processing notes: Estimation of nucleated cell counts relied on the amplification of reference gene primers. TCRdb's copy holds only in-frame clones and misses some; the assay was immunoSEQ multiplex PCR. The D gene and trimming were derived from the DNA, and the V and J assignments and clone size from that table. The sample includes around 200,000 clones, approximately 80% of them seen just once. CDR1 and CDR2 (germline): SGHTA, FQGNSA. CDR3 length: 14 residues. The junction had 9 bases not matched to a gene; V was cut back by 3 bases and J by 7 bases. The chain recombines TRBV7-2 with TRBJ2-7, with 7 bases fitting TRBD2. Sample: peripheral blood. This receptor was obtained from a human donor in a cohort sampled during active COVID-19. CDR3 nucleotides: TGTGCCAGCAGCTTGGGAAGCGGGGTGTGGGAGCAGTACTTC. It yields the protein CASSLGSGVWEQYF.